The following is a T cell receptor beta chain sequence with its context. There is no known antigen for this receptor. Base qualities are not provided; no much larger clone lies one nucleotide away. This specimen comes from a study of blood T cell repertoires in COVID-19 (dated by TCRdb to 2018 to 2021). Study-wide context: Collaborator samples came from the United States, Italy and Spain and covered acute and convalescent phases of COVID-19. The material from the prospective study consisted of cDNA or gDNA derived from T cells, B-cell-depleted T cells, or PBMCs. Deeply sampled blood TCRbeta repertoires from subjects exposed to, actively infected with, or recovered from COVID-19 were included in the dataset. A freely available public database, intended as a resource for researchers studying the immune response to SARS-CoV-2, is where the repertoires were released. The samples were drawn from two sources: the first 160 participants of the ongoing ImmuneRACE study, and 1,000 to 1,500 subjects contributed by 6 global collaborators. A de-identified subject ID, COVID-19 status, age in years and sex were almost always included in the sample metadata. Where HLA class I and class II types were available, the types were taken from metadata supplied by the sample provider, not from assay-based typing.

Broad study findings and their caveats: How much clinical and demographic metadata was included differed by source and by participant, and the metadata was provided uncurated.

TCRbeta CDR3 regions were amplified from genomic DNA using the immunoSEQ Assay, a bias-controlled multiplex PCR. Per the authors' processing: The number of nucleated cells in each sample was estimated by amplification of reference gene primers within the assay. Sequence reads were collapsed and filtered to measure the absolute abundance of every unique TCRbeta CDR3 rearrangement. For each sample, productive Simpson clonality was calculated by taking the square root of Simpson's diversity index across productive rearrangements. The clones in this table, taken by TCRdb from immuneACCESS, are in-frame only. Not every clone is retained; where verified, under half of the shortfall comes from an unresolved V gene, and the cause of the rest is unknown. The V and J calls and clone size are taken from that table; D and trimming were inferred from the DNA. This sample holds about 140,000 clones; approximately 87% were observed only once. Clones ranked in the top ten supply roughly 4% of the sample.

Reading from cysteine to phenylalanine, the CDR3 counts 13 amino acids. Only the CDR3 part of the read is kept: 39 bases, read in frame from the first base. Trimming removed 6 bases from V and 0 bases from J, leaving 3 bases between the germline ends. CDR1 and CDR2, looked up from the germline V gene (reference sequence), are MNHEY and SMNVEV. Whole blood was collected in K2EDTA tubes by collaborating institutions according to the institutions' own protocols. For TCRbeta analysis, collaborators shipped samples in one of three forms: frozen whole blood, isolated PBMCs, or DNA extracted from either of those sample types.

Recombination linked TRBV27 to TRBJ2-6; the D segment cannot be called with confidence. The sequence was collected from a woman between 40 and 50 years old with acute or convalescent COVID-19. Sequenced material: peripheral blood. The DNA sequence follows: TGTGCCAGCAGCTACTCTGGGGCCAACGTCCTGACTTTC. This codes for CASSYSGANVLTF.